This T cell receptor beta chain was obtained from a study of cytomegalovirus exposure and HLA in healthy donors. Study-level information: From HLA-typed donors, an early data release held 70 million to 100 million unique TCRs.

Concerning this clone: What it binds is unknown.

The CDR3 consists of 15 residues. After removal of 1 base from V and 7 bases from J, the junction contained 8 bases not matched to a gene. Germline V gene data show CDR1 as SGHVS and CDR2 as FNYEAQ. Use of 60 Vbeta and 13 Jbeta primers characterized the PCR. This table comes from immunoSEQ multiplex PCR, and its TCRdb copy is limited to in-frame clones, with some not included. The sample consists of some 100,000 clones, 75% to 85% of them appearing once. Study-level results: Accurate predictions that matched the HLA-A and HLA-B alleles of most subjects were reportedly made from TCR beta sequences. Indistinguishable V segments, including TRBV6-2 and TRBV6-3, were excluded.

The origin of this receptor is a woman aged 45-65 years in good health and CMV-seropositive. The V and J genes are TRBV7-6 and TRBJ2-7, with TRBD2 identical over 9 bases. Sequenced input: PBMCs. The CDR3 spells CASSLVAGGPREQYF. The CDR3 nucleotides are TGTGCCAGCAGCTTAGTTGCGGGAGGGCCGCGTGAGCAGTACTTC.